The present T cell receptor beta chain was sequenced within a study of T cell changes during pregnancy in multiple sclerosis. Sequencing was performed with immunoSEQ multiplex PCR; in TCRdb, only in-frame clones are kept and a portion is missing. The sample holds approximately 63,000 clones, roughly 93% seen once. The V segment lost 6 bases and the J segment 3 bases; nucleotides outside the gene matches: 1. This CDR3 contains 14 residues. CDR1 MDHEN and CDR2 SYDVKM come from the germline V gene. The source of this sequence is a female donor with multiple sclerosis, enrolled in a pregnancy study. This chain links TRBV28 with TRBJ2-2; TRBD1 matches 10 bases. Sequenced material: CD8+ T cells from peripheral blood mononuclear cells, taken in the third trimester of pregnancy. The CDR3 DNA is TGTGCCAGCAGCGGGACAGGGGACACCGGGGAGCTGTTTTTT. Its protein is CASSGTGDTGELFF.